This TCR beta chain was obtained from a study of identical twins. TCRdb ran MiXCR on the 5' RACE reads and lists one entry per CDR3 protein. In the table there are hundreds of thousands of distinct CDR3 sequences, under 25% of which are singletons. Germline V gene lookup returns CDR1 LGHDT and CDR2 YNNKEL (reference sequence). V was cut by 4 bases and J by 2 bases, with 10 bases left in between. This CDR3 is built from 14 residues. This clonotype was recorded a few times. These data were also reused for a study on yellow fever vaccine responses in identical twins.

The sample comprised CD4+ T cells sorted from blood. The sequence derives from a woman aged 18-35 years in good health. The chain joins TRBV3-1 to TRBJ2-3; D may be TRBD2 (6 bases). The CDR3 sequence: CASSPGLNTDTQYF. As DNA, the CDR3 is TGTGCCAGCAGCCCGGGACTGAACACAGATACGCAGTATTTT.